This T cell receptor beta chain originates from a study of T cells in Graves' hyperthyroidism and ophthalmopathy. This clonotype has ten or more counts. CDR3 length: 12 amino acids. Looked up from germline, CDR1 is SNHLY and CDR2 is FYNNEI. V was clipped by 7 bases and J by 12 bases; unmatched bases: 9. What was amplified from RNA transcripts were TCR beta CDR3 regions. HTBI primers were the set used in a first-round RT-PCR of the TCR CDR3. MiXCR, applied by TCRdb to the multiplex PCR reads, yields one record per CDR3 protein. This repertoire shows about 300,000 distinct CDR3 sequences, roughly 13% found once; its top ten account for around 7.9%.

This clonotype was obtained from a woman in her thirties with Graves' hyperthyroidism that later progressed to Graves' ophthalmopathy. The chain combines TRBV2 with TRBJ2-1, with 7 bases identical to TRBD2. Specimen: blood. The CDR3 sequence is CASKLAILGQFF. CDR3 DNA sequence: TGTGCCAGCAAACTAGCGATCCTGGGGCAGTTCTTC. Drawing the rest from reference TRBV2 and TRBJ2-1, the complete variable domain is EPEVTQTPSHQVTQMGQEVILRCVPISNHLYFYWYRQILGQKVEFLVSFYNNEISEKSEIFDDQFSVERPDGSNFTLKIRSTKLEDSAMYFCASKLAILGQFFGPGTRLTVL.